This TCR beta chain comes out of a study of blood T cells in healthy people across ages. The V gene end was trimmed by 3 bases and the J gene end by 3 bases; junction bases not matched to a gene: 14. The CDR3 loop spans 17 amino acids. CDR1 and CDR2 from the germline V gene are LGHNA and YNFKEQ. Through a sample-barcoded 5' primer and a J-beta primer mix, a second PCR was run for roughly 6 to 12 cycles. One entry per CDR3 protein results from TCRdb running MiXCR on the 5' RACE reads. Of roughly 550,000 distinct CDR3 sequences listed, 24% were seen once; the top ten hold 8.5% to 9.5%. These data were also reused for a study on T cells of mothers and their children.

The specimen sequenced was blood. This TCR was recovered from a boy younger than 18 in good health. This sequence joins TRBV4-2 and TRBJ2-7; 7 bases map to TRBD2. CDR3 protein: CASSQESRLAENYEQYF. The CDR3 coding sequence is TGTGCCAGCAGCCAGGAATCGAGGCTAGCGGAAAACTACGAGCAGTACTTC.